This T cell receptor (beta chain) was identified during a study of blood T cell repertoires in COVID-19. Across the study: The United States, Italy and Spain were the sources of the acute and convalescent COVID-19 samples. Sample material is recorded as cDNA or gDNA derived from T cells, B-cell-depleted T cells, or PBMCs.

The germline gives CDR1 LGHDT, CDR2 YNNKEL (reference sequence). The germline V and J ends were trimmed by 0 bases and 3 bases, with 9 bases remaining between them. The CDR3 consists of 14 residues. Study processing details: Nucleated cell counts were estimated from reference gene primer amplification. Clones were sequenced by immunoSEQ multiplex PCR, and TCRdb holds only the in-frame ones, with some missing. V and J calls and clone size are as listed in that table; D and trimming were resolved from the DNA. The data contain about 52,000 clones, about 80% of them seen just once; the ten biggest clones take up under 7%.

This TCR was recovered from an older man with active COVID-19. V usage is TRBV3-1 (or the pseudogene TRBV3-2) and J usage is TRBJ2-7; D is unresolved. The sequenced sample consisted of peripheral blood. The chain's CDR3 is CASSQEVGNYEQYF. CDR3 nucleotides: TGTGCCAGCAGCCAAGAGGTGGGCAACTACGAGCAGTACTTC.